The sequence of this TCR beta chain was determined in a study of post-analysis software for immune sequencing data. The junction had 10 bases not matched to a gene; V was cut back by 5 bases and J by 4 bases. The CDR3 is 15 residues long. In its sample, this clonotype was seen a few times. Its specificity is unknown. Overall study findings and caveats: Controls significantly exceeded multiple sclerosis patients in normalized Chao1 diversity. When the samples were clustered directly with F measure, those that had been prepared in the same batch showed strong co-clustering. Patients showed TRBV5-6, TRBV5-1 and TRBV20-1 among a few TRBV segments more frequent than in controls.

TCR beta libraries were prepared from cDNA with unique molecular identifiers. Around 500,000 cDNA molecules were obtained per 1 to 10 million input T cells. MiXCR, applied by TCRdb to the PCR reads, yields one record per CDR3 protein. The table records hundreds of thousands of distinct CDR3 sequences, about 40% of them present only once. The rearrangement uses TRBV12-3 or TRBV12-4 and TRBJ2-7; TRBD1 aligns across 8 bases. The source material was blood. This clonotype was obtained from a girl between 5 and 17 years old with multiple sclerosis. CDR3 DNA sequence: TGTGCCAGCAGTCCCCAGACAGGGGCGGGGTACGAGCAGTACTTC. Translating gives CASSPQTGAGYEQYF.